One and the same sample provided the 31 T cell receptor beta chains below, sequenced in a study of blood T cell dynamics during melanoma immunotherapy. Time point described: week 3, after first cycle of checkpoint inhibitor. The table came from immunoSEQ multiplex PCR; TCRdb's copy has only in-frame clones and leaves some out. The data contain about 7,600 clones, under 90% of them seen just once; the ten biggest clones take up 5.2%. Source: blood, taken from a patient treated with checkpoint blockade. The receptor set was obtained from a human donor with melanoma.

The chain carries TRBV18 and TRBJ1-3; 7 bases are shared with TRBD1. Trimming took 4 bases from V and 0 from J; bases not matched to a gene: 3. The length of the CDR3 is 15 residues. CDR1 and CDR2 (germline): KGHSH, LQKENI. Here the CDR3 reads CASSLTGDSGNTIYF. The CDR3 region has the DNA TGTGCCAGCTCACTCACAGGGGACTCTGGAAACACCATATATTTT.

A remark on this clone: The junction does not match germline at one end; this may be a read error. The chain has TRBV4-2 and TRBJ1-2; a possible D gene is TRBD1 (5 bases). Germline CDR1 is LGHNA and CDR2 is YNFKEQ. This CDR3 has 15 residues. The DNA for the CDR3 is TGTGCCAGCAGCCCCGCGGGGGGACTAGACTACGGCTACACCTTC. The encoded protein is CASSPAGGLDYGYTF.

V gene TRBV5-1 combines with J gene TRBJ1-3, with D uncertain. CDR1 and CDR2 from the germline V gene are SGHRS and YFSETQ. V lost 0 bases, J lost 0 bases, and 10 bases lay in between. This CDR3 spans 16 amino acids. CDR3 region: CASSLGSVFSGNTIYF. In DNA form, the CDR3 reads TGCGCCAGCAGCTTGGGTTCAGTCTTCTCTGGAAACACCATATATTTT.

This chain links TRBV29-1 with TRBJ1-2, with D hard to call. Trimming removed 3 bases at V and 4 bases at J, with 9 bases between. Germline CDR1 and CDR2: SQVTM and ANQGSEA. This CDR3 spans 12 amino acids. For the CDR3, the DNA is TGCAGCGTTGATCAAGAAACCTATGGCTACACCTTC. Protein sequence: CSVDQETYGYTF.

The genes are TRBV2 and TRBJ2-7, with D perhaps assigned TRBD1 or TRBD2 (5 bases each). Germline CDR1 is SNHLY and CDR2 is FYNNEI. The CDR3 is 13 residues long. Trimming pared 8 bases from V and 6 bases from J, leaving 17 bases between. The CDR3: CASPRINGGEQYV. DNA for the CDR3: TGTGCCAGCCCCCGGATTAATGGGGGCGAGCAGTACGTC.

The V call is TRBV6-5, the J call TRBJ1-4, with TRBD1 matching 9 bases. The CDR3 consists of 15 residues. The V segment lost 3 bases and the J segment 7 bases; nucleotides outside the gene matches: 6. CDR1 and CDR2 (germline): MNHEY, SVGAGI. CDR3 region: CASSYHRGPGEKLFF. As DNA, the CDR3 is TGTGCCAGCAGTTATCACAGGGGGCCGGGTGAAAAACTGTTTTTT.

This chain joins TRBV7-3 and TRBJ2-1, with 9 nucleotides matching TRBD1. Trimming at V came to 5 bases and at J to 1 base, leaving 6 bases not matched to a gene. This CDR3 contains 16 residues. From germline, CDR1 is SGHTA and CDR2 FQGTGA. CDR3 coding DNA: TGTGCCAGCAGCCCCCTGACAGGGGGGTCCTACAATGAGCAGTTCTTC. This sequence encodes CASSPLTGGSYNEQFF. Variable domain in full (rest from reference TRBV7-3 and TRBJ2-1): GAGVSQTPSNKVTEKGKYVELRCDPISGHTALYWYRQSLGQGPEFLIYFQGTGAADDSGLPNDRFFAVRPEGSVSTLKIQRTERGDSAVYLCASSPLTGGSYNEQFFGPGTRLTVL.

V gene TRBV5-1 combines with J gene TRBJ1-6; D possibly corresponds to TRBD1 (5 bases). Deletions cut 7 bases from V and 7 bases from J, with 18 bases between. The CDR3 length is 15 residues. The germline CDR1 and CDR2 sequences are SGHRS and YFSETQ. The CDR3 DNA sequence: TGCGCCAGCTCTGGGACCAGCGGAAGGAATTCACCCCTCCACTTT. Translated, it gives CASSGTSGRNSPLHF.

The V gene is TRBV4-2, the J gene TRBJ1-2; D is undetermined. The CDR3 spans 14 residues. V gave up 1 base and J gave up 2 bases, with 8 bases separating them. CDR1 and CDR2 from the germline V gene are LGHNA and YNFKEQ. CDR3 bases: TGTGCCAGCAGCCAAGGGGGTACGAACTATGGCTACACCTTC. It yields the protein CASSQGGTNYGYTF.

The rearrangement links TRBV2 to TRBJ1-5, with TRBD1 matching over 8 bases. Germline lookup yields CDR1 SNHLY and CDR2 FYNNEI. V gave up 7 bases and J gave up 7 bases; unmatched junction bases: 6. The CDR3 extends over 13 amino acids. The CDR3 region is CASKQGAEQPQHF. CDR3 sequence (DNA): TGTGCCAGCAAGCAGGGGGCGGAACAGCCCCAGCATTTT. The full variable domain, in which reference TRBV2 and TRBJ1-5 provide the parts outside the CDR3, is EPEVTQTPSHQVTQMGQEVILRCVPISNHLYFYWYRQILGQKVEFLVSFYNNEISEKSEIFDDQFSVERPDGSNFTLKIRSTKLEDSAMYFCASKQGAEQPQHFGDGTRLSIL.

CDR3 residues: CASSSGVEAGANVLTF. CDR3 nucleotides: TGTGCCAGTAGTAGCGGGGTGGAGGCTGGGGCCAACGTCCTGACTTTC. V and J are TRBV19 and TRBJ2-6; a weak D match, TRBD2 (6 bases). Germline assignment: CDR1 LNHDA and CDR2 SQIVND (reference sequence). The CDR3 contains 16 residues. The V end was cut by 4 bases, the J end by 2 bases, with 12 bases between.

The gene calls are TRBV6-1 and TRBJ1-5; TRBD1 agrees at 8 bases. The CDR3 spans 15 residues. Germline CDR1 MNHNS, CDR2 SASEGT. V shed 7 bases, J shed 0 bases, and the junction held 5 bases outside the gene matches. Here the CDR3 reads CASTGQGYSNQPQHF. Here the CDR3 DNA reads TGTGCCAGCACAGGACAGGGATATAGCAATCAGCCCCAGCATTTT.

This clone was detected a few times. This rearrangement joins TRBV2 to TRBJ1-1, with a weak D call TRBD1 (6 bases). V was cut by 7 bases and J by 5 bases, with 11 bases left in between. Germline CDR1 and CDR2: SNHLY and FYNNEI. This CDR3 has 12 residues. The CDR3 sequence: CASILQGTEAFF. In DNA, the CDR3 is TGTGCCAGCATTCTTCAGGGGACTGAAGCTTTCTTT.

The chain combines TRBV5-6 with TRBJ1-6; 9 bases agree with TRBD1. This CDR3 comprises 17 residues. Per germline, CDR1 SGHDT and CDR2 YYEEEE. The ends lost 0 bases at V and 10 bases at J; junction bases unmatched: 11. The CDR3 loop is CASSLGPPGQGKSPLHF. CDR3 DNA sequence: TGTGCCAGCAGCTTGGGGCCTCCGGGACAGGGAAAATCACCCCTCCACTTT. Looking up the rest from reference TRBV5-6 and TRBJ1-6 gives the full variable domain: DAGVTQSPTHLIKTRGQQVTLRCSPKSGHDTVSWYQQALGQGPQFIFQYYEEEERQRGNFPDRFSGHQFPNYSSELNVNALLLGDSALYLCASSLGPPGQGKSPLHFGNGTRLTVT.

The chain is built from TRBV19 and TRBJ1-5, with a tentative D call TRBD1 (5 bases). The CDR3 extends over 14 amino acids. Trimming pared 1 base from V and 4 bases from J, leaving 8 bases between. Germline V gives CDR1 LNHDA, CDR2 SQIVND (reference sequence). CDR3 residues: CASSIVPGNQPQHF. CDR3 DNA sequence: TGTGCCAGTAGTATAGTACCAGGGAATCAGCCCCAGCATTTT.

This clone was counted once. CDR3 amino acids: CASSPTSLLGQGAGYTF. CDR3 sequence (DNA): TGCGCCAGCAGCCCAACTAGCCTCTTAGGACAGGGGGCCGGCTACACCTTC. This chain joins TRBV4-1 and TRBJ1-2; 11 bases fit TRBD1. CDR1 and CDR2 (germline): MGHRA, YSYEKL. The V and J ends lost 4 bases and 8 bases, in that order; junction bases with no gene match: 15. The CDR3 covers 17 residues.

This chain uses TRBV5-1 with TRBJ1-4; D unclear. V was trimmed by 4 bases and J by 5 bases, leaving 15 bases between them. CDR1 and CDR2 from the germline V gene are SGHRS and YFSETQ. This CDR3 contains 15 residues. The CDR3 sequence is CASSVTLGSNEKLFF. The CDR3 DNA reads as TGCGCCAGCAGCGTGACCTTGGGGTCAAATGAAAAACTGTTTTTT.

This chain joins TRBV7-9 and TRBJ1-1, with no clear D. In germline, CDR1 is SEHNR, CDR2 FQNEAQ (reference sequence). With 4 bases removed from V and 12 bases from J, the gap between germline ends came to 30 bases. The CDR3 runs 17 residues. This chain's CDR3 is CASSSNRIDQEIKRTFF. In nucleotides, the CDR3 is TGTGCCAGCAGCTCTAATCGGATAGACCAGGAGATTAAGAGAACTTTCTTT. The whole variable domain, filled in from reference TRBV7-9 and TRBJ1-1, reads DTGVSQNPRHKITKRGQNVTFRCDPISEHNRLYWYRQTLGQGPEFLTYFQNEAQLEKSRLLSDRFSAERPKGSFSTLEIQRTEQGDSAMYLCASSSNRIDQEIKRTFFGQGTRLTVV.

In its sample, this clone was seen once. The CDR3 reads CASSLALAGDYEQYF. The DNA of the CDR3 is TGTGCCAGCAGTTTGGCACTAGCGGGGGACTACGAGCAGTACTTC. The rearrangement joins TRBV7-2 to TRBJ2-7; 11 positions match TRBD2. This CDR3 is 15 amino acids long. Germline assignment: CDR1 SGHTA and CDR2 FQGNSA. The trim removed 6 bases at V and 3 bases at J, leaving 7 bases unmatched.

The chain links TRBV5-4 to TRBJ1-6, with 11 positions matching TRBD1. The CDR3 is 16 residues long. V gave up 4 bases and J gave up 9 bases; unmatched junction bases: 9. Germline V lookup: CDR1 SGHNT, CDR2 YYREEE (reference sequence). The CDR3 sequence: CASSIGQGAYLSPLHF. The DNA of the CDR3 is TGTGCCAGCAGCATTGGACAGGGGGCTTATCTTTCACCCCTCCACTTT.

The chain has TRBV5-6 and TRBJ1-2; D is unclear. CDR3 length equals 14 residues. V lost 1 base to trimming and J lost 0 bases, with 7 bases between them. CDR1 is SGHDT, CDR2 YYEEEE, per germline. DNA of the CDR3: TGTGCCAGCAGCTTGTATCCGGCTAACTATGGCTACACCTTC. Protein: CASSLYPANYGYTF.

This clone was observed a single time. The chain is built from TRBV5-4 and TRBJ1-6, with 8 bases fitting TRBD1. The CDR3 totals 16 residues. Trimming took 0 bases from V and 7 from J; bases not matched to a gene: 6. Germline V CDR1 and CDR2: SGHNT, YYREEE (reference sequence). CDR3 residues: CASSLAPGGANSPLHF. In DNA form, the CDR3 reads TGTGCCAGCAGCTTGGCCCCAGGGGGCGCGAATTCACCCCTCCACTTT. The full variable domain, with the rest looked up from reference TRBV5-4 and TRBJ1-6, is ETGVTQSPTHLIKTRGQQVTLRCSSQSGHNTVSWYQQALGQGPQFIFQYYREEENGRGNFPPRFSGLQFPNYSSELNVNALELDDSALYLCASSLAPGGANSPLHFGNGTRLTVT.

This chain connects TRBV6-5 to TRBJ1-1; maybe TRBD1 (5 bases). This CDR3 is 14 amino acids long. From germline, CDR1 is MNHEY and CDR2 SVGAGI. Trimming left V 0 bases short and J 8 bases short, with 13 bases between. This CDR3 is CASSYSRDYGEAFF. The CDR3 region has the DNA TGTGCCAGCAGTTACTCGAGGGACTACGGAGAAGCTTTCTTT.

This chain links TRBV19 with TRBJ1-1; 8 nucleotides align to TRBD1. Per germline, CDR1 LNHDA and CDR2 SQIVND (reference sequence). CDR3 size: 14 residues. V lost 5 bases, J lost 5 bases, and 7 bases stayed unmatched. This chain's CDR3 is CASSLQGGRTEAFF. For the CDR3, the DNA is TGTGCCAGTAGTCTACAGGGGGGAAGGACTGAAGCTTTCTTT.

The V call is TRBV5-1, the J call TRBJ2-1, with 8 bases aligning to TRBD2. Germline-derived CDR1 and CDR2 are SGHRS and YFSETQ. The CDR3 runs to 15 residues. Trimming removed 0 bases from V and 5 bases from J; junction bases left unmatched: 4. CDR3 coding DNA: TGCGCCAGCAGCTTGGTAGCGGGACCCAACAATGAGCAGTTCTTC. Its protein is CASSLVAGPNNEQFF.

This clone was detected only a few times. V gene TRBV11-2 combines with J gene TRBJ1-2; D gene uncertain. The CDR3 covers 13 residues. V shed 5 bases and J shed 8 bases, with 15 bases lying between them. Per the germline V gene, CDR1 is SGHAT and CDR2 is FQNNGV. DNA for the CDR3: TGTGCCAGCAGCACCGATTATCGCGGGGGCTACACCTTC. Translated, it gives CASSTDYRGGYTF.

The chain combines TRBV7-9 with TRBJ2-5; 10 bases agree with TRBD2. This CDR3 is built from 17 residues. The germline V gene has CDR1 SEHNR and CDR2 FQNEAQ (reference sequence). V lost 0 bases and J lost 2; bases outside the gene matches: 6. The CDR3 sequence is CASSLAERGGAQETQYF. The CDR3, as DNA: TGTGCCAGCAGCTTAGCGGAGCGGGGGGGGGCTCAAGAGACCCAGTACTTC.

The J gene is TRBJ1-2, the V gene TRBV6-1, with D possibly being TRBD1 (5 bases). V lost 7 bases and J lost 7, with 19 bases in between. Germline lookup yields CDR1 MNHNS and CDR2 SASEGT. This CDR3 contains 14 residues. The CDR3 coding sequence is TGTGCCAGCACGCGGGACGCCGGCGTTGGTGGCTACACCTTC. This encodes CASTRDAGVGGYTF.

The chain is built from TRBV4-1 and TRBJ1-5; the D gene is possibly TRBD1 (6 bases). CDR1 MGHRA and CDR2 YSYEKL come from the germline V gene. The CDR3 extends over 17 amino acids. The germline V and J ends were trimmed by 1 base and 4 bases, with 17 bases remaining between them. The CDR3 coding sequence is TGCGCCAGCAGCCAAGTGGGGACACAACTATTAAATCAGCCCCAGCATTTT. Amino acids: CASSQVGTQLLNQPQHF.

CDR3 amino acids: CASSFDRGHEAFF. The CDR3 bases are TGCGCCAGCAGCTTCGACAGGGGTCATGAAGCTTTCTTT. The chain recombines TRBV4-1 with TRBJ1-1, with 8 bases lining up with TRBD1. V lost 5 bases to trimming and J lost 7 bases; unmatched junction nucleotides: 6. The CDR3 has 13 residues. Germline CDR1 and CDR2: MGHRA and YSYEKL.

J is TRBJ2-7 and V is TRBV27, with D tentatively TRBD1 or TRBD2 (5 bases each). The CDR3 is made up of 16 amino acids. Per the germline V gene, CDR1 is MNHEY and CDR2 is SMNVEV (reference sequence). Trimming took off 5 bases at V and 0 bases at J, with 17 bases between the two ends. CDR3 in amino acids: CASSPKGPMSSYEQYV. CDR3 bases: TGTGCCAGCAGTCCGAAGGGACCGATGAGCTCCTACGAGCAGTACGTC.